This entry concerns a single T cell receptor (beta chain). There is no known antigen for this receptor. No per-base quality is available; no much larger clone lies one base away. The sample is drawn from a study of cytomegalovirus exposure and HLA in healthy donors (dated by TCRdb to 2016 to 2017). For the wider study: According to a later analysis, one platform produced both the roughly 130 validation repertoires and the 666 repertoires of the first cohort. The aim of the study was to test whether cataloging public T cell receptors could identify signatures of past pathogen exposure. Along with the approximately 700-subject first cohort, a separate validation cohort of about 110 different subjects was used. To predict cytomegalovirus infection status, the study brought together high-throughput TCR immunosequencing, statistical association of individual TCRs with disease status, and machine learning. Findings and caveats that apply to the study as a whole: While some public TCRs were present in many individuals, most TCR sequences turned up only very rarely across donors. In vitro tests confirmed that a few of the cytomegalovirus-associated TCR beta chains recognize cytomegalovirus antigens. Subsequent analysis determined that TCRs grouped into clusters in the first cohort also showed a tendency toward co-occurrence across the 90 to 150 validation repertoires, and 85% to 95% of cluster scores exceeded 0. Cytomegalovirus status was reported to be diagnosed by the classifier with high specificity and sensitivity in both the original and validation cohorts. The validation cohort had no HLA typing available for a later analysis, so co-occurrence within that cohort was assessed over all 130 or so repertoires. It was suggested by the authors that the approach could potentially be generalized to other disease states and immunological phenotypes. The study gave a list of under 200 TCR beta chains associated with cytomegalovirus.

The donors were included in the validation cohort of roughly 130 subjects, a group kept apart from the roughly 670-subject first cohort. The method was the immunoSEQ multiplex PCR assay. The paper's data handling went like this. A statistical classification framework was built for diagnosing cytomegalovirus status from the catalog of TCR beta chain sequences. Held by TCRdb, this immuneACCESS table contains in-frame sequences only and omits some clones. Under half of the omission traces to an unresolved V gene where checked; the cause of the rest is unknown. D and trimming come from the DNA, and the V and J calls and clone size come from that table. This sample comprises 71,000 or so clones, about 94% of them detected only once. The biggest ten clones account for 1.4% of the sample. The clonotype originates from a man aged 18 to 30 in good health and CMV-seropositive. The sample taken for sequencing was PBMCs.

The CDR3 region reads CASSLTGGAYYGYTF. The bases read TGTGCCAGCAGCTTGACAGGGGGCGCGTACTATGGCTACACCTTC. The rearrangement joined TRBV5-6 to TRBJ1-2; 9 bases in between match TRBD1. Reading the germline V gene gives CDR1 SGHDT and CDR2 YYEEEE. Including cysteine and phenylalanine, the CDR3 has 15 amino acids. Of all the DNA, just the CDR3 is kept, 45 bases in frame from base 1. The V end gives up 1 base and the J end 3 bases, leaving 4 bases in the junction not matched to a gene.